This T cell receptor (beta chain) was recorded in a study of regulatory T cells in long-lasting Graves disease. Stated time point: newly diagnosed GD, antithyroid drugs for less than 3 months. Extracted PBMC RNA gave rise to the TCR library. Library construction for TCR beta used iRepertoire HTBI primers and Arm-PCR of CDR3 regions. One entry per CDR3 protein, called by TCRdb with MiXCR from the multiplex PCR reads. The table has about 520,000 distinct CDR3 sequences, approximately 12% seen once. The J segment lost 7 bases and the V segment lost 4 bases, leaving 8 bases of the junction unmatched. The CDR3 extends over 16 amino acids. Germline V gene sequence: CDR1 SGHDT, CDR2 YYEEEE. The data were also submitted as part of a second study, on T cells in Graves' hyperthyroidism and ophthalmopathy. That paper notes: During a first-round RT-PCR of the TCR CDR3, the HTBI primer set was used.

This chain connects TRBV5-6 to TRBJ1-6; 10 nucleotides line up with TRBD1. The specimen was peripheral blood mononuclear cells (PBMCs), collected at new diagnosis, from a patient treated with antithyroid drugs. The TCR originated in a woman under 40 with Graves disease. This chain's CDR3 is CASSTVGDRGNSPLHF. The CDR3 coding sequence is TGTGCCAGCAGCACCGTGGGGGACAGGGGAAATTCACCCCTCCACTTT.